The source of this TCR beta chain is a study of breast tumors, draining lymph nodes, adjacent tissues. Study-wide results and limits: The data were judged consistent with most tumor T cells coming from lymph node and expanding in tumor. That most tumor T cells come from lymph nodes remained unproven. Compared with basal-like, luminal-like tumors shared significantly more repertoire with nontumor tissue. Compared with lymph nodes, tumors were less diverse; compared with nontumor tissue, more.

The germline gives CDR1 SGDLS, CDR2 YYNGEE. The CDR3 contains 12 residues. V was shortened by 3 bases and J by 4 bases, with 6 bases between the two germline ends. Many counts were recorded for this clonotype. Its matching antigen is unknown. TCRdb called the multiplex PCR reads again in MiXCR, with one record for every CDR3 protein. This sample has 140,000 or so distinct CDR3 sequences, with over 25% found just once. Breast cancer patients provided tissue from their axillary draining lymph nodes. Sequenced sample: axillary lymph node tissue. The rearrangement uses TRBV9 and TRBJ2-3; the D is unclear. The source of this sequence is a female donor with breast cancer. Some clones in this sample may be carry-over from other donors' samples. The CDR3 loop reads CASSERSDTQYF. As DNA, the CDR3 is TGTGCCAGCAGCGAAAGGTCAGATACGCAGTATTTT.